Listed below are T cell receptor beta chains from one sample, sequenced in a study of Ad26.COV2.S vaccination and SARS-CoV-2 variants. Profiled with immunoSEQ multiplex PCR; TCRdb holds only in-frame clones, not every one. The sample holds some 460,000 clones, around 89% seen once. This specimen consisted of peripheral blood, obtained in a trial of Ad26.COV2.S vaccine versus placebo. The receptors here all came from a person aged 18-65 years who received the Ad26.COV2.S COVID-19 vaccine or a placebo. Both conserved end residues are part of each CDR3. The order of the fields is V gene, J gene, D gene, clone size, CDR3 DNA, CDR3 protein. A D gene is named only where the DNA matches it firmly. Size tells how often a clone was seen (once, few, many) or the class of an expanded clone, and some rows leave it out.

v_call: TRBV14; j_call: TRBJ2-1; d_call: NA; clone_size: NA; cdr3_nt: TGTGCCAGCAGCCAAGCGCCTCTCTCTAGAGGAAAGTTCTTC; cdr3_aa: CASSQAPLSRGKFF
v_call: TRBV24-1; j_call: TRBJ2-7; d_call: NA; clone_size: NA; cdr3_nt: TGTGCCACCAAACCTACTAGTTTCTACGAGCAGTACTTC; cdr3_aa: CATKPTSFYEQYF
v_call: TRBV28; j_call: TRBJ2-3; d_call: TRBD1; clone_size: NA; cdr3_nt: TGTGCCAGCAGTTTGGGGACAGGCTACGTTTATTTT; cdr3_aa: CASSLGTGYVYF
v_call: TRBV7-2; j_call: TRBJ2-1; d_call: TRBD2; clone_size: NA; cdr3_nt: TGTGCCAGCAGCCCAGATCTGGCTAGGGAGGGGTTCTTC; cdr3_aa: CASSPDLAREGFF
v_call: TRBV5-4; j_call: TRBJ2-7; d_call: NA; clone_size: NA; cdr3_nt: TGTGCCAGCAGCCCCGGGGGTAGGGGCCGCTCCTACGAGCAGTACTTC; cdr3_aa: CASSPGGRGRSYEQYF
v_call: TRBV6-1; j_call: TRBJ2-1; d_call: TRBD1; clone_size: NA; cdr3_nt: TGTGCCAGCAGTGATGGGACAGGTACTTACAATGAGCAGTTCTTC; cdr3_aa: CASSDGTGTYNEQFF
v_call: TRBV6-1; j_call: TRBJ1-2; d_call: NA; clone_size: few; cdr3_nt: TGTGCCAGCAGTGGATCCGGGTCCCCGAGGAACTATGGCTACACCTTC; cdr3_aa: CASSGSGSPRNYGYTF
v_call: TRBV19; j_call: TRBJ2-2; d_call: TRBD1; clone_size: NA; cdr3_nt: TGTGCCACAAGGACAGGGGCGACGAACACCGGGGAGCTGTTTTTT; cdr3_aa: CATRTGATNTGELFF
v_call: TRBV10-3; j_call: TRBJ2-7; d_call: NA; clone_size: once; cdr3_nt: TGTGCCATCAGTGGGACAGTCTACGAGCAGTACTTC; cdr3_aa: CAISGTVYEQYF
v_call: TRBV19; j_call: TRBJ2-2; d_call: NA; clone_size: NA; cdr3_nt: TGTGCCAGTAGGATTAGGGGCCGAACCGGGGAGCTGTTTTTT; cdr3_aa: CASRIRGRTGELFF
v_call: TRBV3-1/TRBV3-2; j_call: TRBJ2-7; d_call: TRBD2; clone_size: NA; cdr3_nt: TGTGCCAGCAGCCAAGTCGGACTAGGGGTCTACGAGCAGTACTTC; cdr3_aa: CASSQVGLGVYEQYF
v_call: TRBV6-1; j_call: TRBJ1-5; d_call: TRBD1; clone_size: many; cdr3_nt: TGTGCCAGCAGTGAAGGACAGGGTCGTGCGCAGCCCCAGCATTTT; cdr3_aa: CASSEGQGRAQPQHF
v_call: TRBV15; j_call: TRBJ2-1; d_call: TRBD2; clone_size: NA; cdr3_nt: TGTGCCACCAGCCGAGATATAGCGGGGGGGAACAATGAGCAGTTCTTC; cdr3_aa: CATSRDIAGGNNEQFF
v_call: TRBV5-1; j_call: TRBJ2-5; d_call: NA; clone_size: NA; cdr3_nt: TGCGCCAGCAGCGGAATCGACAGGAAGGAGACCCAGTACTTC; cdr3_aa: CASSGIDRKETQYF
v_call: TRBV5-4; j_call: TRBJ1-1; d_call: NA; clone_size: NA; cdr3_nt: TGTGCCAGCAGCACCGGACAAACTGTGAACACTGAAGCTTTCTTT; cdr3_aa: CASSTGQTVNTEAFF
v_call: TRBV6-6; j_call: TRBJ2-1; d_call: TRBD2; clone_size: once; cdr3_nt: TGTGCCAGCAGAGGAACTAGCGGGAGTCGGGGTGAGCAGTTCTTC; cdr3_aa: CASRGTSGSRGEQFF
v_call: TRBV9; j_call: TRBJ1-1; d_call: TRBD1; clone_size: NA; cdr3_nt: TGTGCCAGCAGCCCCCAGGGACAGGGGATTATTGGAACTTTCTTT; cdr3_aa: CASSPQGQGIIGTFF
v_call: TRBV29-1; j_call: TRBJ2-3; d_call: TRBD2; clone_size: NA; cdr3_nt: TGCAGCGCCTGGGGGACTAGCGGGAGGACGGGAGATACGCAGTATTTT; cdr3_aa: CSAWGTSGRTGDTQYF
v_call: TRBV4-2; j_call: TRBJ1-5; d_call: NA; clone_size: NA; cdr3_nt: TGTGCCAGCAGCCAAGGGACTTCGCCCCAGCATTTT; cdr3_aa: CASSQGTSPQHF
v_call: TRBV3-1/TRBV3-2; j_call: TRBJ1-3; d_call: NA; clone_size: NA; cdr3_nt: TGTGCCAGCAGCCAAGAGTACGGAAACACCATATATTTT; cdr3_aa: CASSQEYGNTIYF
v_call: TRBV7-2; j_call: TRBJ2-1; d_call: NA; clone_size: NA; cdr3_nt: TGTGCCAGCAGCTCCTCTTCCGGGACTTCTAGCTCCTACAATGAGCAGTTCTTC; cdr3_aa: CASSSSSGTSSSYNEQFF
v_call: TRBV30; j_call: TRBJ1-1; d_call: NA; clone_size: NA; cdr3_nt: TGTGCCTGGAGTGTACGCGAGGGGAGAGCTTTCTTT; cdr3_aa: CAWSVREGRAFF
v_call: TRBV9; j_call: TRBJ1-6; d_call: NA; clone_size: NA; cdr3_nt: TGTGCCAGCAGCGTAGGACGGAACTATAATTCACCCCTCCACTTT; cdr3_aa: CASSVGRNYNSPLHF
v_call: TRBV2; j_call: TRBJ1-2; d_call: TRBD1; clone_size: NA; cdr3_nt: TGTGCCAGCAGTCCCGGGACAGGAGGAAACTATGGCTACACCTTC; cdr3_aa: CASSPGTGGNYGYTF
v_call: TRBV28; j_call: TRBJ1-1; d_call: TRBD1; clone_size: NA; cdr3_nt: TGTGCCAGCAGTTCTGCCGACAGGGTTGGAACTGAAGCTTTCTTT; cdr3_aa: CASSSADRVGTEAFF
v_call: TRBV5-8; j_call: TRBJ1-4; d_call: TRBD1; clone_size: NA; cdr3_nt: TGTGCCAGCAGCCGGGACAGGGGGACCGGAAAACTGTTTTTT; cdr3_aa: CASSRDRGTGKLFF
v_call: TRBV29-1; j_call: TRBJ2-1; d_call: NA; clone_size: NA; cdr3_nt: TGCAGCGTTGGGGCCATATATGAGCAGTTCTTC; cdr3_aa: CSVGAIYEQFF
v_call: TRBV18; j_call: TRBJ2-5; d_call: NA; clone_size: NA; cdr3_nt: TGTGCCAGCCGTGACCAAGAGACCCAGTACTTC; cdr3_aa: CASRDQETQYF
v_call: TRBV5-1; j_call: TRBJ2-7; d_call: TRBD1; clone_size: NA; cdr3_nt: TGCGCCAGCAGAAGTACAGGGGGCCACGAGCAGTACTTC; cdr3_aa: CASRSTGGHEQYF
v_call: TRBV4-3; j_call: TRBJ1-4; d_call: NA; clone_size: NA; cdr3_nt: TGCGCCAGCAGCGCTCGACAGGCCCCGATTGAAAAACTGTTTTTT; cdr3_aa: CASSARQAPIEKLFF
v_call: TRBV7-8; j_call: TRBJ2-3; d_call: NA; clone_size: NA; cdr3_nt: TGTGCCAGCAGCTGGAGACTAGACCCCAGCACAGATACGCAGTATTTT; cdr3_aa: CASSWRLDPSTDTQYF
v_call: TRBV5-4; j_call: TRBJ2-1; d_call: TRBD2; clone_size: NA; cdr3_nt: TGTGCCAGCAGCTTGGCGCTAGCGGCCTCCTACAATGAGCAGTTCTTC; cdr3_aa: CASSLALAASYNEQFF
v_call: TRBV6-1; j_call: TRBJ1-1; d_call: NA; clone_size: NA; cdr3_nt: TGTGCCAGCAGTGACGTCTTGGCAGTCAACACTGAAGCTTTCTTT; cdr3_aa: CASSDVLAVNTEAFF